A single sample gave rise to the 25 T cell receptor beta chains below, sequenced in a study of blood T cell repertoires in COVID-19. Data came from immunoSEQ multiplex PCR; TCRdb stores just in-frame clones and leaves some out. The table lists 130,000 or so clones, just under 85% of them singletons, with nearly 3.5% in the top ten. The source material was PBMCs or T cells enriched from blood (not recorded which). The receptors originated from a woman between 50 and 59 years old with acute COVID-19.

The chain combines TRBV5-6 with TRBJ1-5; 9 bases map to TRBD1. This CDR3 spans 17 amino acids. V trimming: 1 base; J trimming: 2 bases; junction bases outside the gene matches: 7. Germline V gene data show CDR1 as SGHDT and CDR2 as YYEEEE. As DNA, the CDR3 is TGTGCCAGCAGCTTGAGGGGACAGGGAAGGGGCAATCAGCCCCAGCATTTT. Translated, it gives CASSLRGQGRGNQPQHF.

This chain uses TRBV7-9 with TRBJ2-2; D is unclear. Germline V gives CDR1 SEHNR, CDR2 FQNEAQ (reference sequence). This CDR3 comprises 14 residues. Trimming left V 7 bases short and J 1 base short, with 10 bases between. The DNA for the CDR3 is TGTGCCAGCACCCCCCCGGGGAACACCGGGGAGCTGTTTTTT. It codes for CASTPPGNTGELFF.

J is TRBJ2-7 and V is TRBV9, with D tentatively TRBD1 (6 bases). The CDR3 loop spans 15 amino acids. V was shortened by 0 bases and J by 0 bases, with 10 bases between the two germline ends. Per the germline V gene, CDR1 is SGDLS and CDR2 is YYNGEE. The DNA for the CDR3 is TGTGCCAGCAGCGTAGGCCAGGGGCCCTCCTACGAGCAGTACTTC. Encoded protein: CASSVGQGPSYEQYF.

The V call is TRBV18, the J call TRBJ2-3; tentative D call: TRBD2 (5 bases). There are 17 residues in the CDR3. V lost 3 bases, J lost 2 bases, and 18 bases lay in between. Germline V gene data show CDR1 as KGHSH and CDR2 as LQKENI. The CDR3 protein is CASSPLKFNGITDTQYF. CDR3 bases: TGTGCCAGCTCACCCCTAAAGTTTAACGGGATCACAGATACGCAGTATTTT.

This chain connects TRBV27 to TRBJ2-1, with 13 positions matching TRBD2. Trimming at V came to 5 bases and at J to 8 bases, leaving 15 bases not matched to a gene. The CDR3 loop spans 18 amino acids. The germline gives CDR1 MNHEY, CDR2 SMNVEV (reference sequence). The CDR3 DNA reads as TGTGCCAGCAGTCCCCGAACTAGCGGGAGGGTGGGTAAGGATGAGCAGTTCTTC. Its protein is CASSPRTSGRVGKDEQFF.

The chain recombines TRBV24-1 with TRBJ1-4, with TRBD1 identical over 10 bases. The CDR3 spans 15 residues. With 4 bases clipped from V and 7 bases from J, the junction kept 5 bases outside the gene matches. Per germline, CDR1 KGHDR and CDR2 SFDVKD. This chain's CDR3 is CATSEPGQGSEKLFF. The CDR3 bases are TGTGCCACCAGTGAACCGGGACAGGGGAGTGAAAAACTGTTTTTT.

The chain uses TRBV7-2 and TRBJ2-7, with 10 bases that match TRBD2. Trimming removed 2 bases from V and 4 bases from J; junction bases left unmatched: 8. From germline, CDR1 is SGHTA and CDR2 FQGNSA. This CDR3 is built from 16 residues. The CDR3 here is CASSLRPGLAVYEQYF. For the CDR3, the DNA is TGTGCCAGCAGCTTACGACCCGGACTAGCGGTTTACGAGCAGTACTTC.

This chain joins TRBV4-2 and TRBJ1-4; D may be TRBD1 (5 bases). Germline V gene data show CDR1 as LGHNA and CDR2 as YNFKEQ. The CDR3 consists of 16 residues. The V end lost 0 bases, the J end lost 4 bases, and 12 bases lay between the germline ends. The CDR3 is CASSQDGRANNEKLFF. Here the CDR3 DNA reads TGTGCCAGCAGCCAAGATGGCAGGGCAAATAATGAAAAACTGTTTTTT.

J is TRBJ2-2 and V is TRBV14, with D perhaps TRBD2 (7 bases). The CDR3 is 15 residues long. Germline V gene lookup returns CDR1 SGHDN and CDR2 FVKESK. The V gene lost 4 bases and the J gene lost 6 bases, with 15 bases spanning the gap. The CDR3 here is CASSPRGAQAGELFF. The DNA for the CDR3 is TGTGCCAGCAGCCCCCGGGGGGCGCAAGCCGGGGAGCTGTTTTTT.

This clone was observed a single time. The rearrangement links TRBV24-1 to TRBJ1-2; possible D gene TRBD1, 6 bases. This CDR3 comprises 14 residues. V lost 2 bases to trimming and J lost 4 bases, with 10 bases between them. Germline V gene sequence: CDR1 KGHDR, CDR2 SFDVKD. CDR3 sequence (DNA): TGTGCCACCAGTGATTATCAGGGGACCTATGGCTACACCTTC. Protein sequence: CATSDYQGTYGYTF.

V is TRBV29-1 and J is TRBJ2-7, with D perhaps matching TRBD1 (6 bases). The V gene's germline CDR1 is SQVTM and CDR2 ANQGSEA. The V end was cut by 6 bases, the J end by 4 bases, with 19 bases between. The CDR3 extends over 14 amino acids. The chain's CDR3 is CSVADSGVRYEQYF. The CDR3 coding sequence is TGCAGCGTGGCCGACTCAGGGGTGAGGTACGAGCAGTACTTC.

The chain carries TRBV28 and TRBJ2-6, with TRBD1 matching 8 bases. Trimming removed 1 base from V and 2 bases from J; junction bases left unmatched: 10. Germline V lookup: CDR1 MDHEN, CDR2 SYDVKM. The CDR3 runs to 19 residues. CDR3 nucleotide sequence: TGTGCCAGCAGTTTATTAGCAGGGGGCGCGAACGCTGGGGCCAACGTCCTGACTTTC. This gives the protein CASSLLAGGANAGANVLTF.

V gene TRBV19 combines with J gene TRBJ2-1; TRBD1 agrees at 10 bases. Trimming took 4 bases from V and 5 from J; bases not matched to a gene: 5. CDR1 LNHDA and CDR2 SQIVND come from the germline V gene (reference sequence). CDR3 length: 15 residues. The CDR3 loop is CASSRQGARDNEQFF. The CDR3, as DNA: TGTGCCAGTAGTAGACAGGGGGCGCGGGACAATGAGCAGTTCTTC.

This chain connects TRBV7-2 to TRBJ2-7; possible D gene TRBD1, 5 bases. Germline CDR1 is SGHTA and CDR2 is FQGNSA. Trimming left V 4 bases short and J 3 bases short, with 19 bases between. The length of the CDR3 is 16 residues. As DNA, the CDR3 is TGTGCCAGCAGCTCACCCCCGCCAAGGGGTGGCTACGAGCAGTACTTC. Residues: CASSSPPPRGGYEQYF.

This clone was recorded a few times. The chain links TRBV27 to TRBJ1-5; weak D call: TRBD1 (5 bases). Germline V lookup: CDR1 MNHEY, CDR2 SMNVEV (reference sequence). The CDR3 runs to 14 residues. V shed 2 bases and J shed 3 bases, with 8 bases lying between them. CDR3 region: CASSLRQYNQPQHF. For the CDR3, the DNA is TGTGCCAGCAGTTTACGACAGTACAATCAGCCCCAGCATTTT.

The sample holds one count of this clone. V gene TRBV27 combines with J gene TRBJ1-1, with 10 bases aligning to TRBD1. This CDR3 is 14 amino acids long. V shed 4 bases and J 5 bases; nucleotides not matched to a gene: 4. The germline V gene has CDR1 MNHEY and CDR2 SMNVEV (reference sequence). As DNA, the CDR3 is TGTGCCAGCAGTTCCGGGACAGGGGCTACTGAAGCTTTCTTT. This sequence encodes CASSSGTGATEAFF.

The chain recombines TRBV7-3 with TRBJ2-1; 9 bases agree with TRBD2. With V trimmed by 2 bases and J by 6 bases, 5 bases remained unmatched. The CDR3 has 15 amino acids. CDR1 and CDR2 from the germline V gene are SGHTA and FQGTGA. The CDR3 loop reads CASSLLLAGRNEQFF. DNA of the CDR3: TGTGCCAGCAGCTTATTACTAGCGGGCCGCAATGAGCAGTTCTTC. Full variable domain (rest looked up from reference TRBV7-3 and TRBJ2-1): GAGVSQTPSNKVTEKGKYVELRCDPISGHTALYWYRQSLGQGPEFLIYFQGTGAADDSGLPNDRFFAVRPEGSVSTLKIQRTERGDSAVYLCASSLLLAGRNEQFFGPGTRLTVL.

CDR3 nucleotides: TGTGCCAGCAGGGGAGGACTTAAACACTACGAGCAGTACTTC. Its protein product is CASRGGLKHYEQYF. V gene TRBV27 combines with J gene TRBJ2-7, with a tentative D call TRBD2 (6 bases). CDR3 length: 14 amino acids. V lost 6 bases and J 3 bases, leaving 15 bases between the germline ends. In germline, CDR1 is MNHEY, CDR2 SMNVEV (reference sequence).

The chain is built from TRBV7-9 and TRBJ2-7; 12 nucleotides match TRBD2. Trimming cost V 5 bases and J 2 bases; bases outside gene matches: 4. This CDR3 contains 15 residues. The V gene's germline CDR1 is SEHNR and CDR2 FQNEAQ (reference sequence). CDR3 coding DNA: TGTGCCAGCAGCCATTGGACTAGCGGGACCTACGAGCAGTACTTC. Residues: CASSHWTSGTYEQYF.

The rearrangement joins TRBV4-1 to TRBJ1-4; D call uncertain. V was cut by 5 bases and J by 0 bases, with 7 bases left in between. CDR3 length equals 14 residues. Germline assignment: CDR1 MGHRA and CDR2 YSYEKL. CDR3 coding DNA: TGCGCCAGCAGCTCATTTGCAACTAATGAAAAACTGTTTTTT. Protein: CASSSFATNEKLFF.

The chain recombines TRBV7-2 with TRBJ1-2, with TRBD1 identical over 7 bases. Trimming took 5 bases from V and 2 from J; bases not matched to a gene: 5. The CDR3 spans 14 residues. CDR1 is SGHTA, CDR2 FQGNSA, per germline. The CDR3 spells CASSPSQGNYGYTF. The DNA of the CDR3 is TGTGCCAGCAGCCCATCACAGGGGAACTATGGCTACACCTTC.

The chain employs TRBV5-4 and TRBJ1-6; 7 nucleotides agree with TRBD1. The ends lost 0 bases at V and 10 bases at J; junction bases unmatched: 10. CDR1 and CDR2 from the germline V gene are SGHNT and YYREEE (reference sequence). The CDR3 length is 16 residues. For the CDR3, the DNA is TGTGCCAGCAGCTTGGGGGGACTCCAGGGGGGATCACCCCTCCACTTT. This sequence encodes CASSLGGLQGGSPLHF.

V usage is TRBV27 and J usage is TRBJ1-5; 7 positions match TRBD1. This CDR3 region has 15 residues. In germline, CDR1 is MNHEY, CDR2 SMNVEV (reference sequence). V gave up 0 bases and J gave up 5 bases; unmatched junction bases: 4. CDR3 sequence: CASSLSGDRYQPQHF. CDR3 sequence (DNA): TGTGCCAGCAGTTTATCGGGGGACAGATATCAGCCCCAGCATTTT.

This clone was observed once. This chain connects TRBV5-1 to TRBJ1-2, with a possible D match to TRBD1 (5 bases). Germline V gene lookup returns CDR1 SGHRS and CDR2 YFSETQ. Trimming took 4 bases from V and 1 from J, leaving 14 bases between them. CDR3 size: 15 residues. CDR3 bases: TGCGCCAGCAGCCTGGGGGGGACTTATAACTATGGCTACACCTTC. Protein: CASSLGGTYNYGYTF.

The chain links TRBV6-5 to TRBJ1-2; the D gene is possibly TRBD1 (5 bases). The CDR3 contains 13 residues. In germline, CDR1 is MNHEY, CDR2 SVGAGI. V was trimmed by 10 bases and J by 0 bases, leaving 12 bases between them. The CDR3 DNA is TGTGCCACCCGACAGAGGCCTAACTATGGCTACACCTTC. This translates into CATRQRPNYGYTF.